The source of this T cell receptor (beta chain) is a study of immune characterization of retroperitoneal liposarcoma. Per germline, CDR1 LGHNA and CDR2 YSLEER. This CDR3 has 18 amino acids. TCRdb re-called the PCR reads with MiXCR, one entry per CDR3 protein. The sample includes roughly 20,000 distinct CDR3 sequences, under 45% of them seen just once. The TCR sequence derives from a male donor with retroperitoneal liposarcoma. The chain couples TRBV4-3 to TRBJ2-4, with TRBD2 identical over 12 bases. The J call is in doubt because the DNA end fits TRBJ2-5 better. The sample consisted of blood. The CDR3 sequence: CASSQVFPPGLAGETQYF. DNA of the CDR3: TGCGCCAGCAGCCAAGTTTTTCCGCCGGGACTAGCGGGAGAGACCCAGTACTTC.